A single T cell receptor beta chain is shown here with its context. Its antigen is currently unknown. This CDR3 is built from 13 residues. The V gene lost 2 bases and the J gene lost 7 bases, with 11 bases spanning the gap. Germline CDR1 is LNHNV and CDR2 is YYDKDF (reference sequence). The data were obtained in a study of cytomegalovirus exposure and HLA in healthy donors. Study in general: Researchers previously reported finding 90 million to 120 million unique TCR beta sequences from roughly 200 million T cells. General study findings and limits: TCR beta chain V- and J-gene trimming was linked, in a later analysis, to a missense variant in DCLRE1C. The sole available immune exposure information was CMV serostatus.

A multiplex PCR was run with 60 Vbeta primers and 13 Jbeta primers. The protocol was immunoSEQ multiplex PCR, while the TCRdb copy is restricted to in-frame clones and leaves out a portion. Of some 150,000 clones in the sample, 70% to 80% were seen once. The clonotype comes from a male donor in good health and CMV-seronegative. This chain joins TRBV15 and TRBJ1-1, with no clear D. The sample was PBMCs. The CDR3 DNA follows: TGTGCCACCAGCAGATCCGTTAGAGGTGAAGCTTTCTTT. Encoded protein: CATSRSVRGEAFF.